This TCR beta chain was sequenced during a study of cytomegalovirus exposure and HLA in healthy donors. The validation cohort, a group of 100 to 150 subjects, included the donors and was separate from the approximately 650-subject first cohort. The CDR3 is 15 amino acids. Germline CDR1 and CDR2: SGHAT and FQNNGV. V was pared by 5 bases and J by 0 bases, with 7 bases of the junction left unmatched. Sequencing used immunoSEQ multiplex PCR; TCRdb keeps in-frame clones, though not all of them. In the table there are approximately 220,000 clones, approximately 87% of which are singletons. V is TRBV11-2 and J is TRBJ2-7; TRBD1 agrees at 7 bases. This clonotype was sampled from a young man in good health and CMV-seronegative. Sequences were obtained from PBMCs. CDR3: CASSPGTESSYEQYF. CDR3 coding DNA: TGTGCCAGCAGCCCGGGGACAGAGAGCTCCTACGAGCAGTACTTC. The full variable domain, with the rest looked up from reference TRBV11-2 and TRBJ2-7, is EAGVAQSPRYKIIEKRQSVAFWCNPISGHATLYWYQQILGQGPKLLIQFQNNGVVDDSQLPKDRFSAERLKGVDSTLKIQPAKLEDSAVYLCASSPGTESSYEQYFGPGTRLTVT.